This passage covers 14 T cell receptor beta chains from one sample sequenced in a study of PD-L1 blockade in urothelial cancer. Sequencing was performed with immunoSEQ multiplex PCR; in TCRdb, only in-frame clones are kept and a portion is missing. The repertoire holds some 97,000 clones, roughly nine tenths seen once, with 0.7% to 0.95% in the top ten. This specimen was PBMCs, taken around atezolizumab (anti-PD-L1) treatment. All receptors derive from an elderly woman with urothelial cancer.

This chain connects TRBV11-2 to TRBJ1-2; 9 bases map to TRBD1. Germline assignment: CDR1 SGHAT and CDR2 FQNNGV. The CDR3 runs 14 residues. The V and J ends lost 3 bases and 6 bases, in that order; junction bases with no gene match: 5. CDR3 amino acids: CASSLDTGGDGYTF. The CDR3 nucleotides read TGTGCCAGCAGCTTGGACACAGGGGGCGATGGCTACACCTTC.

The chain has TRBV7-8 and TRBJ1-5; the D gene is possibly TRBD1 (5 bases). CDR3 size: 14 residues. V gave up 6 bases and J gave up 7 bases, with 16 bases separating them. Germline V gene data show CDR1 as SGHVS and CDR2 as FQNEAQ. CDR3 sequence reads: CASSWGSLEQPQHF. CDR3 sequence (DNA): TGTGCCAGCAGTTGGGGCAGCCTCGAACAGCCCCAGCATTTT.

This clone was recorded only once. The CDR3: CASSESTTGIEAFF. The CDR3 nucleotides are TGCGCCAGCAGTGAGTCGACGACAGGGATAGAAGCTTTCTTT. The V call is TRBV10-2, the J call TRBJ1-1, with TRBD1 identical over 7 bases. The CDR3 loop spans 14 amino acids. Trimming at V came to 0 bases and at J to 8 bases, leaving 6 bases not matched to a gene. From germline, CDR1 is WSHSY and CDR2 SAAADI.

CDR3: CASSLIVLAGEADTQYF. The CDR3 DNA is TGTGCCAGCAGCCTTATTGTTCTAGCGGGAGAGGCAGATACGCAGTATTTT. The genes are TRBV4-2 and TRBJ2-3; 10 positions agree with TRBD2. The CDR3 totals 17 residues. V trimming: 4 bases; J trimming: 4 bases; junction bases outside the gene matches: 11. Germline assignment: CDR1 LGHNA and CDR2 YNFKEQ.

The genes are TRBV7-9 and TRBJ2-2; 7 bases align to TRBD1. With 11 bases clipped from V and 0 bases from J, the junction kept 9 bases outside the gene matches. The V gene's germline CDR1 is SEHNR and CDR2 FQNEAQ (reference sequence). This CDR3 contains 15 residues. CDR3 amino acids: CAPVKGAANTGELFF. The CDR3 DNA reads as TGTGCCCCCGTAAAGGGGGCCGCGAACACCGGGGAGCTGTTTTTT.

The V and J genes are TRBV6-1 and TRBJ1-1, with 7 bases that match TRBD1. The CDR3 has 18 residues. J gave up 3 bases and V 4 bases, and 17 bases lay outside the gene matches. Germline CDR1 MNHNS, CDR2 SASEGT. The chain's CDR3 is CASSGGESTGWKDTEAFF. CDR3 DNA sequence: TGTGCCAGCAGTGGTGGGGAGTCGACAGGGTGGAAGGACACTGAAGCTTTCTTT.

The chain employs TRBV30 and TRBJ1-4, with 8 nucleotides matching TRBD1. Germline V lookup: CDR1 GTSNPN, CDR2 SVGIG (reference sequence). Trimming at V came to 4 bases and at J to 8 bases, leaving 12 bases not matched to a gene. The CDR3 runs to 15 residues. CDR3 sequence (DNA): TGTGCCTGGAATCCCCCGACAGGGGTTTACGAAAAACTGTTTTTT. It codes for CAWNPPTGVYEKLFF.

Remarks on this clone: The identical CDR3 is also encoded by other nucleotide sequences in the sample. CDR3 DNA sequence: TGTGCCAGCAGCCGGACAGGGTGGGAGACCCAGTACTTC. This gives the protein CASSRTGWETQYF. V usage is TRBV27 and J usage is TRBJ2-5; 8 positions agree with TRBD1. The germline gives CDR1 MNHEY, CDR2 SMNVEV (reference sequence). The CDR3 extends over 13 amino acids. V trimming: 6 bases; J trimming: 5 bases; junction bases outside the gene matches: 5.

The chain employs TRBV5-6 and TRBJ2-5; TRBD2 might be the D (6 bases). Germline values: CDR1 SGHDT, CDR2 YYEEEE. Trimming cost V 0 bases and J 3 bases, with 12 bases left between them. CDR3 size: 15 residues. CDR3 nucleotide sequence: TGTGCCAGCAGCTTGGTCCCGGGCGGGAAAGAGACCCAGTACTTC. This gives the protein CASSLVPGGKETQYF.

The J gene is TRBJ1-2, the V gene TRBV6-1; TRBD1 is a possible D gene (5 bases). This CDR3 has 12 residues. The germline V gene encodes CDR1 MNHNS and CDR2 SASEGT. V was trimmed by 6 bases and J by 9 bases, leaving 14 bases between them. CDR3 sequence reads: CASSERGFRYTF. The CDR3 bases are TGTGCCAGCAGCGAAAGGGGTTTTCGCTACACCTTC.

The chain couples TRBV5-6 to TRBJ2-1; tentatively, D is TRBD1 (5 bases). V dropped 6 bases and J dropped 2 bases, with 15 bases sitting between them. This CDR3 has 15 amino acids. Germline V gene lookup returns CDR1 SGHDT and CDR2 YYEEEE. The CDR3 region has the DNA TGTGCCAGCACCTGGGGTGGGGCGACCTACAATGAGCAGTTCTTC. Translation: CASTWGGATYNEQFF.

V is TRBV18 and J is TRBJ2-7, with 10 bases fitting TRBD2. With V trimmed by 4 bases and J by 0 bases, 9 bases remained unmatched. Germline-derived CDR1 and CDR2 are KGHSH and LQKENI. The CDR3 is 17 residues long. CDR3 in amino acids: CASSRGLAEINSYEQYF. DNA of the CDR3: TGTGCCAGCTCACGAGGACTAGCGGAAATTAACTCCTACGAGCAGTACTTC.

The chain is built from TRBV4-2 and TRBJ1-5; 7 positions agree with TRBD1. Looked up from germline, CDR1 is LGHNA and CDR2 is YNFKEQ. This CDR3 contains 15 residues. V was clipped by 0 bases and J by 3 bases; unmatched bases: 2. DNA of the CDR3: TGTGCCAGCAGCCAAGATGGACAGGACAATCAGCCCCAGCATTTT. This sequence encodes CASSQDGQDNQPQHF.

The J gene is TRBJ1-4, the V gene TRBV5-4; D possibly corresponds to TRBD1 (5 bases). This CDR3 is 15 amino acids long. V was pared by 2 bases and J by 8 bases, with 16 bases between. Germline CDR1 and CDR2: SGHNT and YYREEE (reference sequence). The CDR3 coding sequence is TGTGCCAGCAGCTTCAAGGGGAAAGGGCACGAAAAACTGTTTTTT. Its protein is CASSFKGKGHEKLFF.